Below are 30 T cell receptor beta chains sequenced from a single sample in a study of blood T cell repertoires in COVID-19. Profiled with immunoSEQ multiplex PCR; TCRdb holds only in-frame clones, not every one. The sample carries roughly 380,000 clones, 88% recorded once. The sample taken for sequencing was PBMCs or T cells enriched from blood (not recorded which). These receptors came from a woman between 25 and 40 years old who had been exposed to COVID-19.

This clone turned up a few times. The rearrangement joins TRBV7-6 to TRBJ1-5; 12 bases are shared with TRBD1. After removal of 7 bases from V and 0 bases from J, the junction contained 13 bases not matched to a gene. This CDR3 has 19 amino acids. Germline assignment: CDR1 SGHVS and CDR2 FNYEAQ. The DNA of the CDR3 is TGTGCCAGCACAATCTTCCGGGACAGGGGGCATCTTAGCAATCAGCCCCAGCATTTT. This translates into CASTIFRDRGHLSNQPQHF.

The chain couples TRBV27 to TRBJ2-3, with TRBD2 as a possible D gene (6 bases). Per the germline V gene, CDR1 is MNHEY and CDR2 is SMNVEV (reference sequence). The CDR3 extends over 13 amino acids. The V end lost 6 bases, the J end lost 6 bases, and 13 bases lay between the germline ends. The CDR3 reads CASSPFRGDTQYF. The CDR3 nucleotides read TGTGCCAGCAGCCCCTTTCGGGGGGATACGCAGTATTTT.

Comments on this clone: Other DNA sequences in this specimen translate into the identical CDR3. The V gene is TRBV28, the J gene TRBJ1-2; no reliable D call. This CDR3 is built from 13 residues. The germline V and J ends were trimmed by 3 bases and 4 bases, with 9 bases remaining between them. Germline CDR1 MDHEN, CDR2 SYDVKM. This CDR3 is CASSLSGVYGYTF. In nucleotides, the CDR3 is TGTGCCAGCAGTTTGTCCGGTGTCTATGGCTACACCTTC.

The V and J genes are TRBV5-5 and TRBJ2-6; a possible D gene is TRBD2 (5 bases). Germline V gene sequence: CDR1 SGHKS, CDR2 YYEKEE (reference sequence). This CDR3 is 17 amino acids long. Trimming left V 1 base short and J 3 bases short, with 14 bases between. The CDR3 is CASSLLGSSGGANVLTF. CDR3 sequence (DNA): TGTGCCAGCAGCTTGCTGGGTTCGAGCGGTGGGGCCAACGTCCTGACTTTC.

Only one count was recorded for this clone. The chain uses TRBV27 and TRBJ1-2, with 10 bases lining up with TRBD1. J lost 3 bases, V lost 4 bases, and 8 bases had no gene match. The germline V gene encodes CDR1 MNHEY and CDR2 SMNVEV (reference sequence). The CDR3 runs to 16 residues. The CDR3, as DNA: TGTGCCAGCAGTTCCGTGACAGGGGGCTGGCACTATGGCTACACCTTC. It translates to CASSSVTGGWHYGYTF.

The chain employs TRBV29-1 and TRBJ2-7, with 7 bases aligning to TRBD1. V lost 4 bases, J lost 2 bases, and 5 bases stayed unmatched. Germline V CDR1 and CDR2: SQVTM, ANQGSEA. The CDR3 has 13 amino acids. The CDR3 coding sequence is TGCAGCGTTGTAACAACAGGGGCCTACGAGCAGTACTTC. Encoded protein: CSVVTTGAYEQYF.

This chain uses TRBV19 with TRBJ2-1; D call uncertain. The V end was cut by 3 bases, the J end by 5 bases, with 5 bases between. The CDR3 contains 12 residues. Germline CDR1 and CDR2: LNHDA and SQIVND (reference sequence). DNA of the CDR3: TGTGCCAGTAGTATCAGGAACAATGAGCAGTTCTTC. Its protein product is CASSIRNNEQFF.

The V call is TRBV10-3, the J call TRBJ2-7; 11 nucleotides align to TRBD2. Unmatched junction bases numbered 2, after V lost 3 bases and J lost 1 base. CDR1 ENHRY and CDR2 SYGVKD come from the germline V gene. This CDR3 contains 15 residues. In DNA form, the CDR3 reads TGTGCCATCAGTGAAACTAGCGGGGGTTCCTACGAGCAGTACTTC. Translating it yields CAISETSGGSYEQYF.

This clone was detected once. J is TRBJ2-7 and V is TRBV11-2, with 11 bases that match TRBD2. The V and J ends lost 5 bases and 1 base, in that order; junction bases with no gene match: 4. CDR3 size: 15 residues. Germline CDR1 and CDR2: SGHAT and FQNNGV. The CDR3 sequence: CASSRIAGGSYEQYF. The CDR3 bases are TGTGCCAGCAGCCGAATAGCGGGAGGGTCCTACGAGCAGTACTTC.

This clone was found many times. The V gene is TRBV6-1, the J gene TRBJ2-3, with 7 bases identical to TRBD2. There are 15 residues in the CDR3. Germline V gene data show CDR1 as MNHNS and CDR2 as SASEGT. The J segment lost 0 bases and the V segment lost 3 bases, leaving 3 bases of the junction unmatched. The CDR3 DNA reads TGTGCCAGCAGTGACGGGGGGTCGAGCACAGATACGCAGTATTTT. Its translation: CASSDGGSSTDTQYF.

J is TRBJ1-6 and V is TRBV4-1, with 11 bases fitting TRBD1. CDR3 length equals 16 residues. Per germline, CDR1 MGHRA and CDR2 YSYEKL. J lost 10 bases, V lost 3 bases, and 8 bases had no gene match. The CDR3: CASSHPDRGHQSPLHF. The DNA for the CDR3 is TGCGCCAGCAGCCACCCGGACAGGGGGCATCAGTCACCCCTCCACTTT.

CDR3 DNA: TGCGCCAGCAGCCAAGAACAGGGGGAGCTGTTTTTT. This codes for CASSQEQGELFF. The chain carries TRBV4-1 and TRBJ2-2, with unresolved D. The CDR3 sequence is 12 residues long. Germline V gives CDR1 MGHRA, CDR2 YSYEKL. With 0 bases removed from V and 8 bases from J, the gap between germline ends came to 4 bases.

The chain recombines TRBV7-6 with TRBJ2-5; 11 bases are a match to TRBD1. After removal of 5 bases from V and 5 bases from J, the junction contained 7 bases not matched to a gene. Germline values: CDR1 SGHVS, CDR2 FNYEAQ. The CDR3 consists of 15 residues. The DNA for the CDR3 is TGTGCCAGCAGCCAAGGACAGGGGGCGTTTGAGACCCAGTACTTC. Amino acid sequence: CASSQGQGAFETQYF.

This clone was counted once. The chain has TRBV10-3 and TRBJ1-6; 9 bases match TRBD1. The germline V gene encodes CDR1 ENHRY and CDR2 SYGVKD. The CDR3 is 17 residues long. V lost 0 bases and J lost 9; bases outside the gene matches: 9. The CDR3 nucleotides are TGTGCCATCAGTGAGTCCCCCACCGGGACAGGGTTTTCACCCCTCCACTTT. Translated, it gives CAISESPTGTGFSPLHF.

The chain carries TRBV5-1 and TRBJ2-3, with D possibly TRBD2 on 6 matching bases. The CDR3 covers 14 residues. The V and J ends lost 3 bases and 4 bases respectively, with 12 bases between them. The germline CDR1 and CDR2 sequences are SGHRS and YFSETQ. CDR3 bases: TGCGCCAGCAGCTGGAGGGAGTGGGCAGATACGCAGTATTTT. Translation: CASSWREWADTQYF.

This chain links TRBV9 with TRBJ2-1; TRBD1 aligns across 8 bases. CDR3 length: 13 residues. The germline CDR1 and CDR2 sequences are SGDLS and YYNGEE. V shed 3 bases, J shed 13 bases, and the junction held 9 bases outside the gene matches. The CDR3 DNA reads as TGTGCCAGCAGCGGAAGCCCCGGACAGGGCCAGTTCTTC. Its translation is CASSGSPGQGQFF.

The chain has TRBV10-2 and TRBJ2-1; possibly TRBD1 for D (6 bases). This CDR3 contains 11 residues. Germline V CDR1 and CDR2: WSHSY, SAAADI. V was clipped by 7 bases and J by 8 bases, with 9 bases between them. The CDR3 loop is CASKQGYEQFF. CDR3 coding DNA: TGCGCCAGCAAACAGGGATATGAGCAGTTCTTC.

The CDR3, as DNA: TGTGCCAGCAGCTATATTAGGACGGTACAGGGTACTGGGGCCAACGTCCTGACTTTC. Encoded protein: CASSYIRTVQGTGANVLTF. This chain uses TRBV28 with TRBJ2-6, with D perhaps TRBD1 (6 bases). With 6 bases removed from V and 2 bases from J, the gap between germline ends came to 23 bases. CDR3 length: 19 amino acids. Germline-derived CDR1 and CDR2 are MDHEN and SYDVKM.

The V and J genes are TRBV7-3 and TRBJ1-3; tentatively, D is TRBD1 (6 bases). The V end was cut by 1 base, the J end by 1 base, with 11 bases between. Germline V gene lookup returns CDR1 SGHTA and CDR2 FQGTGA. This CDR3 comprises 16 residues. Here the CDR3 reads CASSLKAGASGNTIYF. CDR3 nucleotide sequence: TGTGCCAGCAGCTTAAAGGCAGGGGCTTCTGGAAACACCATATATTTT.

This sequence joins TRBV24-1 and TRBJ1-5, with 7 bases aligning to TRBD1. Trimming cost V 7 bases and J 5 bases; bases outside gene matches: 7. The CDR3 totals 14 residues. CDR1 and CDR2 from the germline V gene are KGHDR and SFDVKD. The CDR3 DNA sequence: TGTGCCACCAGCGCACAGGGGAACTATCAGCCCCAGCATTTT. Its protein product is CATSAQGNYQPQHF.

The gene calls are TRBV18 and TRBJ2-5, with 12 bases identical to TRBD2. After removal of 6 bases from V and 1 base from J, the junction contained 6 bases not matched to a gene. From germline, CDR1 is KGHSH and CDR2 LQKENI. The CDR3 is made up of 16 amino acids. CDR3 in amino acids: CASSPLAGGLQETQYF. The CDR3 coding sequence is TGTGCCAGCTCGCCCCTAGCGGGAGGGCTCCAAGAGACCCAGTACTTC.

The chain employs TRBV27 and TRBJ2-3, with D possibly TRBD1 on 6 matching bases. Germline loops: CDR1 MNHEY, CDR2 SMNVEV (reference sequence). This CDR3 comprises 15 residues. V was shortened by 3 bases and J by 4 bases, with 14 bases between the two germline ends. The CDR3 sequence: CASSFLPPGADTQYF. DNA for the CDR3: TGTGCCAGCAGTTTCCTCCCGCCAGGGGCAGATACGCAGTATTTT.

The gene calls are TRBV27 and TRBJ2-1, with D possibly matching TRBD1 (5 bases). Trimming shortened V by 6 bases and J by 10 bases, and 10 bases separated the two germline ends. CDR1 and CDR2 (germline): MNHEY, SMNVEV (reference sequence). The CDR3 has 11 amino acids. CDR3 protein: CASRKGREQFF. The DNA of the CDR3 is TGTGCCAGCAGAAAGGGGCGCGAGCAGTTCTTC.

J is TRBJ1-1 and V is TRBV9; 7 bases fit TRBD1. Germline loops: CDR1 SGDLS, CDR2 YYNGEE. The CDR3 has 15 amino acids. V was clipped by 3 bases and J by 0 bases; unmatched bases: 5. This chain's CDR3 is CASSGWTGVNTEAFF. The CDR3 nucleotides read TGTGCCAGCAGCGGGTGGACAGGAGTGAACACTGAAGCTTTCTTT. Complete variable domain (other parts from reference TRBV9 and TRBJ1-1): DSGVTQTPKHLITATGQRVTLRCSPRSGDLSVYWYQQSLDQGLQFLIQYYNGEERAKGNILERFSAQQFPDLHSELNLSSLELGDSALYFCASSGWTGVNTEAFFGQGTRLTVV.

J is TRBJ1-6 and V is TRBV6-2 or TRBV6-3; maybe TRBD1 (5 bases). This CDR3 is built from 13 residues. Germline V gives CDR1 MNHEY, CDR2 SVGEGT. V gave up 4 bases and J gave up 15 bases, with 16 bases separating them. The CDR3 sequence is CASSSPTPGLLHF. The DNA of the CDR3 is TGTGCCAGCAGTTCCCCTACACCGGGACTCCTCCACTTT.

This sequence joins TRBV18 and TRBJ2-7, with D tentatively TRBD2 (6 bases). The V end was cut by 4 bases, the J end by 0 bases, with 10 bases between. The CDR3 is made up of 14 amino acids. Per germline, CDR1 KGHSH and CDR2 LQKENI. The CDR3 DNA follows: TGTGCCAGCTCACTCCTGGACTACTCCTACGAGCAGTACTTC. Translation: CASSLLDYSYEQYF.

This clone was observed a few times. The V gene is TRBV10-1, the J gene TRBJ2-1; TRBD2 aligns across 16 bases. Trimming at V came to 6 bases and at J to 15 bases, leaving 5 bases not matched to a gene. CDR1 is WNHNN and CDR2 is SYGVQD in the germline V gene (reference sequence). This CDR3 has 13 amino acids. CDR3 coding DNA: TGCGCCAGCAGATCCGGGACTAGCGGGAGGGCGTTCTTC. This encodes CASRSGTSGRAFF.

The CDR3 DNA reads TGTGCCAGCATTAGGGACAGGGCACATCAGCCCCAGCATTTT. This encodes CASIRDRAHQPQHF. The gene calls are TRBV28 and TRBJ1-5, with TRBD1 identical over 9 bases. CDR1 and CDR2 from the germline V gene are MDHEN and SYDVKM. Trimming took 7 bases from V and 5 from J; bases not matched to a gene: 6. The CDR3 extends over 14 amino acids. Drawing the rest from reference TRBV28 and TRBJ1-5, the complete variable domain is DVKVTQSSRYLVKRTGEKVFLECVQDMDHENMFWYRQDPGLGLRLIYFSYDVKMKEKGDIPEGYSVSREKKERFSLILESASTNQTSMYLCASIRDRAHQPQHFGDGTRLSIL.

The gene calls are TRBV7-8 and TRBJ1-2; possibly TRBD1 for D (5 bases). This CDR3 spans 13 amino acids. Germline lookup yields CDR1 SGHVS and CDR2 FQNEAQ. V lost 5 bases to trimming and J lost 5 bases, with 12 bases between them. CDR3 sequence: CASSVSTAYGYTF. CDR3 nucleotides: TGTGCCAGCAGCGTCTCGACAGCATATGGCTACACCTTC.

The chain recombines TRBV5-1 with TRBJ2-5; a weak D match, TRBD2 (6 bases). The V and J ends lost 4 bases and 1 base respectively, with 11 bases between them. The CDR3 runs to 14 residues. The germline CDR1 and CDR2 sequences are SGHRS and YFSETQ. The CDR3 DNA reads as TGCGCCAGCAGCCGCGGGGTCCCCCAAGAGACCCAGTACTTC. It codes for CASSRGVPQETQYF.